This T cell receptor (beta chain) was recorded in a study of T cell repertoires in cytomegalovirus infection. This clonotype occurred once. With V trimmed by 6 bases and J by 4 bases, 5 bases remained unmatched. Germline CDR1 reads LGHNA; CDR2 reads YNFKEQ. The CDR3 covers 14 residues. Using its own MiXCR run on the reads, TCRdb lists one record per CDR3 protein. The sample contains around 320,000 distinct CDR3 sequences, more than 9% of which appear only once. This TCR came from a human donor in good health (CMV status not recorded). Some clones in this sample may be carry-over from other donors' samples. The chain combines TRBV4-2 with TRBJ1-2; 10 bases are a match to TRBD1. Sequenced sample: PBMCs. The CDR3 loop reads CASRMTGGGYGYTF. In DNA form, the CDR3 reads TGTGCCAGCAGGATGACAGGGGGCGGCTATGGCTACACCTTC.